These 19 T cell receptor beta chains originate from one sample sequenced in a study of vaccination effects on CD4 cells after COVID-19. Measured with immunoSEQ multiplex PCR; TCRdb has only the in-frame clones, and not every one. Of tens of thousands of clones in the sample, around 70% were seen once. These receptors' targets are unknown. Expansion with viral peptide pools was applied to antigen-specific CD4+ T cells by the ViraFEST assay prior to sequencing. The authors isolated CD4+ T cells after about eleven days of culture. Between March and December 2020, the person had a SARS-CoV-2 infection that PCR confirmed. Specimen: CD4+ T cells from PBMCs cultured with HIV peptides, collected before COVID-19 vaccination. Sample subset: HIV-1 Nef peptide pool negative control/reference culture. The source is a human donor who had a prior SARS-CoV-2 infection.

This clone was found many times. The chain has TRBV11-3 and TRBJ2-7, with 8 bases fitting TRBD2. Germline V gene sequence: CDR1 SGHNT, CDR2 YENEEA. Trimming took 3 bases from V and 1 from J; bases not matched to a gene: 5. The CDR3 length is 15 residues. For the CDR3, the DNA is TGTGCCAGCAGCTTCTTGTTAGCGGGATCCTACGAGCAGTACTTC. It is translated as CASSFLLAGSYEQYF.

The chain carries TRBV5-5 and TRBJ1-1; D remains ambiguous. Looked up from germline, CDR1 is SGHKS and CDR2 is YYEKEE (reference sequence). V lost 2 bases and J 8 bases, leaving 13 bases between the germline ends. The CDR3 has 13 amino acids. Here the CDR3 DNA reads TGTGCCAGCAGCTTTTCGGCGGAAGTAGAAGCTTTCTTT. The encoded protein is CASSFSAEVEAFF.

The chain employs TRBV19 and TRBJ1-2; TRBD1 might be the D (5 bases). CDR1 is LNHDA and CDR2 is SQIVND in the germline V gene (reference sequence). The CDR3 loop spans 16 amino acids. Trimming removed 7 bases from V and 7 bases from J, with 25 bases in between. The CDR3 is CASTDEGRAGLSGYTF. The DNA for the CDR3 is TGTGCCAGTACCGACGAGGGCAGGGCGGGGTTAAGTGGCTACACCTTC.

Written as DNA, the CDR3 is TGTGCCACCAGCCAAGATACAGGGGTCCGGGGCTACACCTTC. It codes for CATSQDTGVRGYTF. The V and J genes are TRBV15 and TRBJ1-2, with 7 bases aligning to TRBD1. From germline, CDR1 is LNHNV and CDR2 YYDKDF (reference sequence). V shed 5 bases, J shed 8 bases, and the junction held 11 bases outside the gene matches. The CDR3 has 14 residues.

This clone was found once. This sequence joins TRBV30 and TRBJ1-1, with D unresolved. Germline loops: CDR1 GTSNPN, CDR2 SVGIG (reference sequence). The V end lost 1 base, the J end lost 6 bases, and 6 bases lay between the germline ends. CDR3 length equals 11 residues. CDR3 sequence: CAWSATPEAFF. The CDR3 DNA sequence: TGTGCCTGGAGTGCGACGCCTGAAGCTTTCTTT.

The chain recombines TRBV2 with TRBJ1-5, with 8 bases that match TRBD1. The J segment lost 7 bases and the V segment lost 5 bases, leaving 7 bases of the junction unmatched. The CDR3 spans 14 residues. Germline lookup yields CDR1 SNHLY and CDR2 FYNNEI. The CDR3 bases are TGTGCCAGCAGTACCGGACAGGGAGGCCAGCCCCAGCATTTT. Encoded protein: CASSTGQGGQPQHF.

The chain has TRBV7-9 and TRBJ2-7; D possibly corresponds to TRBD1 (6 bases). V dropped 2 bases and J dropped 6 bases, with 11 bases sitting between them. The CDR3 loop spans 13 amino acids. Germline CDR1 is SEHNR and CDR2 is FQNEAQ (reference sequence). The CDR3 nucleotides read TGTGCCAGCAGCTTACAGGGGCTAGGCGAGCAGTACTTC. Translation: CASSLQGLGEQYF.

This chain joins TRBV18 and TRBJ2-2; either TRBD1 or TRBD2 may supply D (5 bases each). V was pared by 0 bases and J by 4 bases, with 15 bases between. The CDR3 spans 17 residues. Germline CDR1 and CDR2: KGHSH and LQKENI. The DNA of the CDR3 is TGTGCCAGCTCACCACCGATCGATTCGGGGACCACCGGGGAGCTGTTTTTT. Its protein is CASSPPIDSGTTGELFF.

On this clone itself: The junction does not match germline at one end; this may be a read error. This sequence joins TRBV2 and TRBJ1-4; D is possibly TRBD1 (6 bases). The germline V gene has CDR1 SNHLY and CDR2 FYNNEI. The CDR3 loop spans 14 amino acids. The CDR3 DNA sequence: TGTGCCAGCAGTGAAGTTCTAGGGTGGGGGCCTCGGGTTTTT. Translation gives CASSEVLGWGPRVF.

This chain uses TRBV11-2 with TRBJ2-5; possible D gene TRBD1, 6 bases. V lost 5 bases to trimming and J lost 5 bases, with 15 bases between them. The CDR3 is made up of 14 amino acids. Germline lookup yields CDR1 SGHAT and CDR2 FQNNGV. The CDR3 coding sequence is TGTGCCAGCAGCGCGGACAGCCTATGGGAGACCCAGTACTTC. Protein product: CASSADSLWETQYF.

About this clone: The germline gene is not matched at one end of the junction; a read error may be the cause. V is TRBV7-7 and J is TRBJ2-5; tentatively, D is TRBD2 (5 bases). Germline V gene data show CDR1 as SSHAT and CDR2 as FNYEAQ (reference sequence). CDR3 size: 14 residues. CDR3 DNA: TGTGCTAGCAGCCCCCTTACGCGAGGGGAGACCCAGTACTTC. Translated: CASSPLTRGETQYF.

The chain combines TRBV19 with TRBJ1-2; D might be TRBD1 (5 bases). This CDR3 has 14 residues. With 5 bases removed from V and 1 base from J, the gap between germline ends came to 11 bases. Germline assignment: CDR1 LNHDA and CDR2 SQIVND (reference sequence). The CDR3 DNA is TGTGCCAGTAGTCTAGGGACGGATAACTATGGCTACACCTTC. This sequence encodes CASSLGTDNYGYTF.

This chain uses TRBV7-3 with TRBJ1-6; D perhaps matches TRBD1 (5 bases). Germline V CDR1 and CDR2: SGHTA, FQGTGA. The ends were cut back, 5 bases at V and 7 bases at J, with 15 bases in the middle. The CDR3 sequence is 15 residues long. The CDR3 protein is CASSLQGRGNSPLHF. The DNA for the CDR3 is TGTGCCAGCAGCCTTCAGGGACGGGGAAATTCACCCCTCCACTTT.

The CDR3 reads CATGGRTGELFF. In DNA, the CDR3 is TGTGCCACCGGGGGGAGAACCGGGGAGCTGTTTTTT. The V gene is TRBV12-3 or TRBV12-4, the J gene TRBJ2-2; TRBD2 matches 7 bases. V lost 10 bases, J lost 5 bases, and 4 bases stayed unmatched. CDR3 length: 12 amino acids.

This chain uses TRBV6-2 or TRBV6-3 with TRBJ1-5, with D unclear. This CDR3 is 14 amino acids long. The germline V gene encodes CDR1 MNHEY and CDR2 SVGEGT. Trimming removed 0 bases from V and 4 bases from J, with 7 bases in between. Here the CDR3 DNA reads TGTGCCAGCAGTTACTCGAACGCAAATCAGCCCCAGCATTTT. It specifies CASSYSNANQPQHF.

This clone was picked up a small number of times. The chain combines TRBV5-6 with TRBJ1-1; 12 bases are a match to TRBD1. The CDR3 contains 17 residues. V gave up 4 bases and J gave up 3 bases; unmatched junction bases: 10. Germline V gives CDR1 SGHDT, CDR2 YYEEEE. CDR3 region: CASSISGQGAWDTEAFF. The CDR3 DNA follows: TGTGCCAGCAGCATATCGGGACAGGGGGCTTGGGACACTGAAGCTTTCTTT.

The V gene is TRBV5-1, the J gene TRBJ1-1; D uncertain. Germline CDR1 and CDR2: SGHRS and YFSETQ. CDR3 length: 14 amino acids. The V end was cut by 4 bases, the J end by 2 bases, with 12 bases between. The CDR3 reads CASSPLLTNTEAFF. As DNA, the CDR3 is TGCGCCAGCAGCCCCCTACTGACCAACACTGAAGCTTTCTTT. Together with reference TRBV5-1 and TRBJ1-1, the CDR3 gives the full variable domain: KAGVTQTPRYLIKTRGQQVTLSCSPISGHRSVSWYQQTPGQGLQFLFEYFSETQRNKGNFPGRFSGRQFSNSRSEMNVSTLELGDSALYLCASSPLLTNTEAFFGQGTRLTVV.

The chain uses TRBV2 and TRBJ2-7; D remains ambiguous. Trimming pared 6 bases from V and 1 base from J, leaving 13 bases between. The V gene's germline CDR1 is SNHLY and CDR2 FYNNEI. The CDR3 totals 14 residues. In DNA form, the CDR3 reads TGTGCCAGCAGCGCCGGACGGCATTCCTACGAGCAGTACTTC. Protein: CASSAGRHSYEQYF.

The chain employs TRBV19 and TRBJ2-7; TRBD2 matches 11 bases. The CDR3 totals 14 residues. V was clipped by 7 bases and J by 6 bases; unmatched bases: 8. Germline V gives CDR1 LNHDA, CDR2 SQIVND (reference sequence). For the CDR3, the DNA is TGTGCCAGTAAGCGTTCTAGCGGGAGGTCCGAGCAGTACTTC. As protein: CASKRSSGRSEQYF.